The next 9 T cell receptor beta chains were all read from a single sample in a study of OX40 agonist ivuxolimab in advanced cancers. This table comes from immunoSEQ multiplex PCR, and its TCRdb copy is limited to in-frame clones, with some not included. The data hold approximately 10,000 clones, with about 80% observed a single time. Source: CD4+ or CD8+ T cells sorted from blood, taken in a trial of the OX40 agonist ivuxolimab. The receptors originated from an adult with an advanced solid tumor such as melanoma, head and neck, liver or kidney cancer.

The chain carries TRBV7-3 and TRBJ1-1, with D perhaps matching TRBD1 (5 bases). Germline CDR1 SGHTA, CDR2 FQGTGA. The CDR3 contains 14 residues. V was shortened by 0 bases and J by 1 base, with 6 bases between the two germline ends. The CDR3 loop reads CASSLTGGNTEAFF. The CDR3 DNA reads TGTGCCAGCAGCTTAACCGGGGGGAACACTGAAGCTTTCTTT.

Remarks on this clone: This likely reflects a read error, since a far larger clone is one base away. The chain uses TRBV7-6 and TRBJ1-3; maybe TRBD1 (5 bases). The CDR3 covers 18 residues. Germline V gene lookup returns CDR1 SGHVS and CDR2 FNYEAQ. The V and J ends lost 5 bases and 6 bases respectively, with 26 bases between them. CDR3 coding DNA: TGTGCCAGCAGCCTTAGACTGTCCGGGACTCCCTTGGAAAACACCATATATTTT. Translation: CASSLRLSGTPLENTIYF.

Comment on this clone: Distinct nucleotide sequences in the sample also encode this CDR3. The V and J genes are TRBV2 and TRBJ2-1; TRBD2 aligns across 8 bases. The V segment lost 6 bases and the J segment 4 bases; nucleotides outside the gene matches: 8. The germline CDR1 and CDR2 sequences are SNHLY and FYNNEI. The CDR3 extends over 15 amino acids. CDR3 protein: CASREAGGLYNEQFF. The CDR3 region has the DNA TGTGCCAGCAGGGAGGCGGGAGGTCTATACAATGAGCAGTTCTTC.

This clone has just a few counts. J is TRBJ2-3 and V is TRBV9; the D call may be TRBD1 or TRBD2 (6 bases each). The germline V and J ends were trimmed by 3 bases and 0 bases, with 11 bases remaining between them. Germline V gives CDR1 SGDLS, CDR2 YYNGEE. The length of the CDR3 is 15 residues. The CDR3 nucleotides read TGTGCCAGCAGCGAAGGGGGAGGTAGCACAGATACGCAGTATTTT. Translation gives CASSEGGGSTDTQYF.

The chain couples TRBV15 to TRBJ2-7, with TRBD1 identical over 7 bases. This CDR3 is 14 amino acids long. Germline V gives CDR1 LNHNV, CDR2 YYDKDF (reference sequence). Trimming took 3 bases from V and 4 from J; bases not matched to a gene: 6. CDR3 loop: CATSSQQGIYEQYF. CDR3 nucleotide sequence: TGTGCCACCAGCAGCCAACAGGGGATATACGAGCAGTACTTC.

The CDR3 reads CASSEGGHTGELFF. CDR3 sequence (DNA): TGTGCCAGCAGTGAAGGAGGGCACACCGGGGAGCTGTTTTTT. This rearrangement joins TRBV6-1 to TRBJ2-2; possibly TRBD2 for D (5 bases). Germline V lookup: CDR1 MNHNS, CDR2 SASEGT. Deletions cut 1 base from V and 3 bases from J, with 6 bases between. The CDR3 contains 14 residues.

The chain carries TRBV11-2 and TRBJ2-2; tentatively, D is TRBD2 (6 bases). The CDR3 is 15 residues long. Germline V gene sequence: CDR1 SGHAT, CDR2 FQNNGV. V shed 5 bases and J shed 3 bases, with 13 bases lying between them. CDR3 in amino acids: CASSLRRGYTGELFF. In DNA, the CDR3 is TGTGCCAGCAGCCTCCGGCGGGGATACACCGGGGAGCTGTTTTTT.

The V call is TRBV5-1, the J call TRBJ2-7; 9 nucleotides line up with TRBD1. The CDR3 contains 15 residues. After removal of 2 bases from V and 3 bases from J, the junction contained 6 bases not matched to a gene. Per germline, CDR1 SGHRS and CDR2 YFSETQ. The CDR3 loop reads CASSFGTGPFYEQYF. The CDR3 DNA follows: TGCGCCAGCAGCTTCGGGACAGGGCCCTTCTACGAGCAGTACTTC.

The gene calls are TRBV27 and TRBJ2-1; 8 positions match TRBD2. Germline V gene lookup returns CDR1 MNHEY and CDR2 SMNVEV (reference sequence). V shed 2 bases, J shed 4 bases, and the junction held 4 bases outside the gene matches. The CDR3 loop spans 15 amino acids. The CDR3 protein is CASSLVSGGYNEQFF. The CDR3 region has the DNA TGTGCCAGCAGTTTAGTAAGCGGGGGTTACAATGAGCAGTTCTTC.